The entry below gives a single T cell receptor (beta chain) sequence along with its context. Its antigen is unknown. RNA transcripts provided the source from which TCR beta CDR3 regions were amplified. TCR CDR3 underwent first-round RT-PCR with the HTBI primer set. MiXCR was run by TCRdb on the multiplex PCR reads, yielding one entry per CDR3 protein. The sample records 300,000 to 350,000 distinct CDR3 sequences, approximately 18% being singletons. The data stem from a study of T cells in Graves' hyperthyroidism and ophthalmopathy. Across the whole study: The blood sample was taken at first diagnosis, before treatment began. The study's findings and limits: Ophthalmopathy, as predicted by the model, came a median roughly 6.5 months after the prediction.

With 2 bases removed from V and 6 bases from J, the gap between germline ends came to 9 bases. The CDR3 runs to 13 residues. Germline assignment: CDR1 SEHNR and CDR2 FQNEAQ (reference sequence). Each 10 ml fresh peripheral blood draw supplied the PBMCs. This sequence originates from a woman aged 50 to 60 with Graves' hyperthyroidism. The chain is built from TRBV7-9 and TRBJ2-3; D gene unclear. Sequencing was performed on blood. CDR3 sequence reads: CASSLTARDTQYF. In DNA form, the CDR3 reads TGTGCCAGCAGCTTAACTGCCCGCGATACGCAGTATTTT.